Below are 31 T cell receptor beta chains sequenced from a single sample in a study of radiotherapy plus CTLA-4 blockade in lung cancer. TCRdb keeps only in-frame clones here, not all; method: immunoSEQ multiplex PCR. Here the sample spans 85,000 to 95,000 clones, about four fifths being singletons. The specimen was peripheral blood, collected from a patient treated with radiotherapy plus ipilimumab. These receptors originate from a human donor with non-small cell lung cancer that progressed on radiotherapy plus ipilimumab.

This clone was seen only once. The rearrangement links TRBV11-2 to TRBJ2-1, with 8 nucleotides matching TRBD2. Germline CDR1 is SGHAT and CDR2 is FQNNGV. The CDR3 sequence is 15 residues long. J lost 9 bases, V lost 5 bases, and 12 bases had no gene match. In DNA, the CDR3 is TGTGCCAGCAGCGGCCTGTGGCGGGAGGAGGGTGAGCAGTTCTTC. Its translation: CASSGLWREEGEQFF.

The chain links TRBV10-2 to TRBJ2-1, with D perhaps given as TRBD1 or TRBD2 (6 bases each). V was trimmed by 8 bases and J by 12 bases, leaving 20 bases between them. Germline CDR1 reads WSHSY; CDR2 reads SAAADI. The CDR3 contains 13 residues. CDR3 amino acids: CASGLVEGGVQFF. In nucleotides, the CDR3 is TGCGCCAGCGGGTTAGTGGAGGGGGGAGTGCAGTTCTTC.

The genes are TRBV18 and TRBJ2-1; no definite D call. Trimming left V 0 bases short and J 4 bases short, with 10 bases between. From germline, CDR1 is KGHSH and CDR2 LQKENI. The CDR3 has 15 residues. CDR3 protein: CASSPPSRGYNEQFF. Written as DNA, the CDR3 is TGTGCCAGCTCACCACCTAGTCGCGGATACAATGAGCAGTTCTTC.

The CDR3 coding sequence is TGTGCCAGCAGCTTAGTAGCGGGAGTGCGTGGGGAGACCCAGTACTTC. Protein sequence: CASSLVAGVRGETQYF. V gene TRBV7-2 combines with J gene TRBJ2-5; 9 bases map to TRBD2. The V segment lost 1 base and the J segment 5 bases; nucleotides outside the gene matches: 8. Looked up from germline, CDR1 is SGHTA and CDR2 is FQGNSA. The length of the CDR3 is 16 residues. Full variable domain (missing parts from reference TRBV7-2 and TRBJ2-5): GAGVSQSPSNKVTEKGKDVELRCDPISGHTALYWYRQSLGQGLEFLIYFQGNSAPDKSGLPSDRFSAERTGGSVSTLTIQRTQQEDSAVYLCASSLVAGVRGETQYFGPGTRLLVL.

In its sample, this clone was seen a few times. This chain uses TRBV28 with TRBJ2-5; 9 bases are a match to TRBD1. V lost 2 bases, J lost 1 base, and 11 bases stayed unmatched. The CDR3 is 18 amino acids. The germline CDR1 and CDR2 sequences are MDHEN and SYDVKM. The CDR3: CASSLLPGQGISQETQYF. The CDR3 DNA reads TGTGCCAGCAGTTTACTCCCGGGACAGGGAATTTCCCAAGAGACCCAGTACTTC.

This clone showed up many times. This chain joins TRBV6-6 and TRBJ2-3; D is unclear. CDR1 and CDR2 from the germline V gene are MNHNY and SVGAGI (reference sequence). V was shortened by 4 bases and J by 5 bases, with 10 bases between the two germline ends. This CDR3 comprises 13 residues. The CDR3 loop is CASSFFDLDTQYF. In DNA, the CDR3 is TGTGCCAGCAGTTTCTTTGACTTAGATACGCAGTATTTT.

The chain uses TRBV5-4 and TRBJ2-1; 14 bases align to TRBD2. V was pared by 0 bases and J by 7 bases, with 3 bases of the junction left unmatched. Germline V lookup: CDR1 SGHNT, CDR2 YYREEE (reference sequence). The CDR3 is 16 amino acids. CDR3 protein: CASSLGGLAGVNEQFF. The CDR3 DNA follows: TGTGCCAGCAGCTTGGGGGGACTAGCGGGAGTAAATGAGCAGTTCTTC.

The chain is built from TRBV6-5 and TRBJ1-1; 7 nucleotides agree with TRBD1. Germline V gene lookup returns CDR1 MNHEY and CDR2 SVGAGI. Unmatched junction bases numbered 9, after V lost 7 bases and J lost 4 bases. There are 14 residues in the CDR3. The CDR3 DNA reads as TGTGCCAGCAAGACTCCGGGACAGCTCACTGAAGCTTTCTTT. It is translated as CASKTPGQLTEAFF.

CDR3 sequence: CASTEPAAGTYEQYF. In nucleotides, the CDR3 is TGTGCCAGCACCGAACCCGCAGCGGGGACCTACGAGCAGTACTTC. This chain connects TRBV7-8 to TRBJ2-7; the match to TRBD2 covers 7 bases. CDR1 and CDR2 (germline): SGHVS, FQNEAQ. This CDR3 is built from 15 residues. V shed 7 bases, J shed 2 bases, and the junction held 11 bases outside the gene matches.

V gene TRBV9 combines with J gene TRBJ1-1; D uncertain. This CDR3 has 14 amino acids. The germline V gene has CDR1 SGDLS and CDR2 YYNGEE. The V gene lost 2 bases and the J gene lost 3 bases, with 11 bases spanning the gap. CDR3 sequence reads: CASSVGAGDTEAFF. The CDR3 DNA sequence: TGTGCCAGCAGCGTTGGAGCGGGAGACACTGAAGCTTTCTTT. The complete variable domain, with remaining parts taken from reference TRBV9 and TRBJ1-1, reads DSGVTQTPKHLITATGQRVTLRCSPRSGDLSVYWYQQSLDQGLQFLIQYYNGEERAKGNILERFSAQQFPDLHSELNLSSLELGDSALYFCASSVGAGDTEAFFGQGTRLTVV.

J is TRBJ1-2 and V is TRBV5-4; no clear D. The CDR3 is 13 amino acids. Per the germline V gene, CDR1 is SGHNT and CDR2 is YYREEE (reference sequence). With 1 base removed from V and 3 bases from J, the gap between germline ends came to 7 bases. The DNA for the CDR3 is TGTGCCAGCAGCTTGCGGGAGGACTATGGCTACACCTTC. Its protein product is CASSLREDYGYTF. The whole variable domain, filled in from reference TRBV5-4 and TRBJ1-2, reads ETGVTQSPTHLIKTRGQQVTLRCSSQSGHNTVSWYQQALGQGPQFIFQYYREEENGRGNFPPRFSGLQFPNYSSELNVNALELDDSALYLCASSLREDYGYTFGSGTRLTVV.

The V call is TRBV9, the J call TRBJ1-2; D remains unclear. The CDR3 extends over 14 amino acids. V lost 3 bases, J lost 4 bases, and 13 bases lay in between. Germline values: CDR1 SGDLS, CDR2 YYNGEE. In DNA, the CDR3 is TGTGCCAGCAGCGCTGAGGACGGCCTCTATGGCTACACCTTC. Translation gives CASSAEDGLYGYTF.

Worth noting for this clone: At one of its ends the junction is not consistent with the germline gene, which may arise from a read error. The chain carries TRBV7-9 and TRBJ2-5; D is possibly TRBD1 (5 bases). The germline gives CDR1 SEHNR, CDR2 FQNEAQ (reference sequence). The CDR3 contains 15 residues. This chain's CDR3 is CASSLTSGREEAQYF. In DNA, the CDR3 is TGTGCCAGCAGCTTAACCTCAGGCAGGGAAGAGGCCCAGTACTTC.

The chain links TRBV27 to TRBJ2-1; D gene unclear. The CDR3 consists of 12 residues. Germline CDR1 is MNHEY and CDR2 is SMNVEV (reference sequence). The V gene lost 3 bases and the J gene lost 6 bases, with 6 bases spanning the gap. The CDR3 sequence is CASSFTANEQFF. The CDR3 nucleotides read TGTGCCAGCAGTTTCACAGCCAATGAGCAGTTCTTC.

The rearrangement uses TRBV15 and TRBJ2-3; possibly TRBD1 or TRBD2 for D (6 bases each). The CDR3 is 14 amino acids. Per germline, CDR1 LNHNV and CDR2 YYDKDF (reference sequence). Trimming shortened V by 4 bases and J by 9 bases, and 17 bases separated the two germline ends. The CDR3 bases are TGTGCCACCAGCACTTCTGGAGGGGGGTTGACGCAGTATTTT. This codes for CATSTSGGGLTQYF.

This chain uses TRBV29-1 with TRBJ1-5; tentative D call: TRBD1 (6 bases). V gave up 6 bases and J gave up 2 bases, with 17 bases separating them. CDR3 length equals 15 residues. Germline V CDR1 and CDR2: SQVTM, ANQGSEA. The CDR3 coding sequence is TGCAGCGTAGAAACCGGGGCAGGGGGCAATCAGCCCCAGCATTTT. Translating gives CSVETGAGGNQPQHF.

This chain uses TRBV10-1 with TRBJ2-7; D is tentatively TRBD1 or TRBD2 (5 bases each). This CDR3 comprises 15 residues. Germline loops: CDR1 WNHNN, CDR2 SYGVQD (reference sequence). With 4 bases removed from V and 5 bases from J, the gap between germline ends came to 18 bases. CDR3 sequence: CASSGRGRGSNEQYF. For the CDR3, the DNA is TGCGCCAGCAGTGGACGGGGCCGGGGATCAAACGAGCAGTACTTC.

The chain employs TRBV18 and TRBJ1-2; 7 bases agree with TRBD1. Trimming removed 5 bases from V and 8 bases from J; junction bases left unmatched: 2. CDR3 length: 11 residues. Germline V gene lookup returns CDR1 KGHSH and CDR2 LQKENI. CDR3 loop: CASSTGVGYTF. For the CDR3, the DNA is TGTGCCAGCTCAACAGGGGTCGGCTACACCTTC.

The chain couples TRBV7-8 to TRBJ2-7; D gene ambiguous. Germline V gives CDR1 SGHVS, CDR2 FQNEAQ. Trimming took 4 bases from V and 4 from J, leaving 11 bases between them. CDR3 length: 13 amino acids. The CDR3 DNA sequence: TGTGCCAGCAGCTCGGACCGTCCGTACGAGCAGTACTTC. Translation: CASSSDRPYEQYF.

This clone was seen more than once but under ten times. The chain carries TRBV5-1 and TRBJ2-3; 10 bases agree with TRBD1. J was trimmed by 3 bases and V by 7 bases; bases with no gene match: 8. Germline loops: CDR1 SGHRS, CDR2 YFSETQ. This CDR3 has 15 residues. The DNA of the CDR3 is TGCGCCAGCCGGTCCGGGACAGGGGTAACAGATACGCAGTATTTT. Translating gives CASRSGTGVTDTQYF.

The chain combines TRBV18 with TRBJ1-3; D is perhaps TRBD1 (5 bases). The CDR3 sequence is 17 residues long. V lost 0 bases, J lost 0 bases, and 12 bases lay in between. The germline V gene has CDR1 KGHSH and CDR2 LQKENI. Here the CDR3 DNA reads TGTGCCAGCTCACCACCGCTTGGGGGTAGCTCTGGAAACACCATATATTTT. Amino acids: CASSPPLGGSSGNTIYF.

This sequence joins TRBV10-3 and TRBJ2-5, with TRBD1 as a possible D gene (8 bases). The CDR3 sequence is 13 residues long. Trimming removed 6 bases at V and 4 bases at J, with 12 bases between. Germline assignment: CDR1 ENHRY and CDR2 SYGVKD. CDR3 coding DNA: TGTGCCATCAGGACAGGGGAGGGAGAGACCCAGTACTTC. It encodes CAIRTGEGETQYF.

V is TRBV6-1 and J is TRBJ1-3; TRBD1 matches 7 bases. Trimming cost V 4 bases and J 2 bases; bases outside gene matches: 5. Per germline, CDR1 MNHNS and CDR2 SASEGT. The CDR3 contains 15 residues. CDR3 sequence (DNA): TGTGCCAGCAGTGTTGTCGGGACAGCTGGAAACACCATATATTTT. Amino acid sequence: CASSVVGTAGNTIYF.

This clone has only one observation. The rearrangement uses TRBV10-3 and TRBJ1-2; the D is unclear. This CDR3 spans 11 amino acids. Deletions cut 6 bases from V and 4 bases from J, with 6 bases between. Germline CDR1 ENHRY, CDR2 SYGVKD. The CDR3 reads CAIRLVYGYTF. CDR3 bases: TGTGCCATCAGATTGGTCTATGGCTACACCTTC.

This clone was detected a few times. This chain connects TRBV4-1 to TRBJ2-7; D gene ambiguous. The CDR3 is 13 amino acids. V lost 1 base and J lost 5, with 9 bases in between. Looked up from germline, CDR1 is MGHRA and CDR2 is YSYEKL. CDR3 DNA: TGCGCCAGCAGCCAAGTCCTGAAGGACGAGCAGTACTTC. It encodes CASSQVLKDEQYF.

This chain connects TRBV7-8 to TRBJ1-3; D gene ambiguous. Trimming stripped 3 bases from V and 1 base from J, with 7 bases between. Per the germline V gene, CDR1 is SGHVS and CDR2 is FQNEAQ. The CDR3 runs to 14 residues. The CDR3: CASSFEQSGNTIYF. The CDR3 DNA sequence: TGTGCCAGCAGCTTCGAACAGTCTGGAAACACCATATATTTT. The full variable domain, its missing parts supplied by reference TRBV7-8 and TRBJ1-3, is GAGVSQSPRYKVAKRGQDVALRCDPISGHVSLFWYQQALGQGPEFLTYFQNEAQLDKSGLPSDRFFAERPEGSVSTLKIQRTQQEDSAVYLCASSFEQSGNTIYFGEGSWLTVV.

The chain combines TRBV28 with TRBJ2-5; D is perhaps TRBD1 or TRBD2 (5 bases each). Germline V CDR1 and CDR2: MDHEN, SYDVKM. The CDR3 is made up of 15 amino acids. Trimming left V 1 base short and J 2 bases short, with 11 bases between. CDR3 sequence: CASSLLGDPQETQYF. Written as DNA, the CDR3 is TGTGCCAGCAGTTTATTGGGGGACCCTCAAGAGACCCAGTACTTC.

This clone was counted once. The chain carries TRBV10-1 and TRBJ2-7; D is possibly TRBD2 (5 bases). Between the trimmed V and J ends, which lost 4 bases and 2 bases, there was a span of 12 bases. Germline-derived CDR1 and CDR2 are WNHNN and SYGVQD (reference sequence). The CDR3 sequence is 14 residues long. CDR3 sequence reads: CASSGRRTPYEQYF. The CDR3 DNA is TGCGCCAGCAGTGGACGGAGGACTCCCTACGAGCAGTACTTC.

CDR3 protein: CASSPLREVSSYNEQFF. The CDR3 coding sequence is TGTGCCAGCAGCCCGCTTAGGGAGGTCAGCTCCTACAATGAGCAGTTCTTC. The rearrangement uses TRBV7-9 and TRBJ2-1; the D gene is possibly TRBD2 (6 bases). With 5 bases removed from V and 0 bases from J, the gap between germline ends came to 17 bases. Germline CDR1 is SEHNR and CDR2 is FQNEAQ (reference sequence). The CDR3 has 17 amino acids.

The genes are TRBV5-4 and TRBJ1-3; D is undetermined. This CDR3 region has 16 residues. The V end was cut by 0 bases, the J end by 4 bases, with 14 bases between. Per the germline V gene, CDR1 is SGHNT and CDR2 is YYREEE (reference sequence). CDR3 amino acids: CASSLDPSIPGNTIYF. Here the CDR3 DNA reads TGTGCCAGCAGCTTGGATCCGTCAATCCCCGGAAACACCATATATTTT.

This clone rates as large. V gene TRBV28 combines with J gene TRBJ2-5; 9 bases map to TRBD2. Germline V gene sequence: CDR1 MDHEN, CDR2 SYDVKM. The CDR3 runs to 16 residues. Trimming cost V 6 bases and J 4 bases; bases outside gene matches: 12. The DNA for the CDR3 is TGTGCCAGCAGCCTCGAGGTAGCGGGAGTGGGAGAGACCCAGTACTTC. This encodes CASSLEVAGVGETQYF.